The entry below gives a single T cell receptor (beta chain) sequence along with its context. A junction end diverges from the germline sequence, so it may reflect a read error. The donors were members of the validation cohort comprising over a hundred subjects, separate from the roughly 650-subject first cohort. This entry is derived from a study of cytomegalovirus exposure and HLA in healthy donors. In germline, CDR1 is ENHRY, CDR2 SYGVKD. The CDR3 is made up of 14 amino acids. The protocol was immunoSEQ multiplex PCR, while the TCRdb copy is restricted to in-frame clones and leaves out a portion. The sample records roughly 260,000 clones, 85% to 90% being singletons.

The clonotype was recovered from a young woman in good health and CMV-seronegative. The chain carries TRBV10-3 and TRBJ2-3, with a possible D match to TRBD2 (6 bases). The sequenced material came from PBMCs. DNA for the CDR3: TGTGCCATCAATAAGGAGGGCAGCACACATACGCAGTATTTT. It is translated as CAINKEGSTHTQYF.